This TCR beta chain was sequenced during a study of cytomegalovirus exposure and HLA in healthy donors. Study information: The 90 to 150 validation repertoires, a later analysis reported, used the same platform as the roughly 660 repertoires from the first cohort. Findings and caveats of the study: Cytomegalovirus association was assigned to about 150 TCR beta chains. Most TCR sequences proved rare, with some public TCRs found in many donors. As confirmed in vitro, three CMV-associated chains were specific for CMV antigens.

Concerning this clone: The antigen is undetermined.

Trimming pared 1 base from V and 1 base from J, leaving 8 bases between. The length of the CDR3 is 14 residues. Germline V gene lookup returns CDR1 SGHNT and CDR2 YENEEA. Here immunoSEQ multiplex PCR was the method, and the copy in TCRdb shows in-frame clones only, minus some. This table holds more than 200,000 clones, over 75% found once. This clonotype originated in a man aged 18 to 35 in good health and CMV-seropositive. Sequencing input: PBMCs. The rearrangement links TRBV11-3 to TRBJ2-7; D assignment may be TRBD1 or TRBD2 (5 bases each). In DNA, the CDR3 is TGTGCCAGCAGCTTAGGTGAGGGGTCCTACGAGCAGTACTTC. It codes for CASSLGEGSYEQYF.